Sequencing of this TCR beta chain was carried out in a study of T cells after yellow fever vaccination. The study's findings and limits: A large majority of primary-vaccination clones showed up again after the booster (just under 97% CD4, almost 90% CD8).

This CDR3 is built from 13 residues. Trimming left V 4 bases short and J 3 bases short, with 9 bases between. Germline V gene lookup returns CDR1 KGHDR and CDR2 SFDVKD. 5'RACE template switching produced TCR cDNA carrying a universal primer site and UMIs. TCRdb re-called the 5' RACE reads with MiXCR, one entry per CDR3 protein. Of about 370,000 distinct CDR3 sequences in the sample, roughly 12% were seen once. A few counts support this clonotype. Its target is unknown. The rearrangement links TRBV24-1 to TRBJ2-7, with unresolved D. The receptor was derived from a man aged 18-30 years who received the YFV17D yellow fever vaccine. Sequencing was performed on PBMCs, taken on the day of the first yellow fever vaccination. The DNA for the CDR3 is TGTGCCACCAGTGACTCTGACGGCTACGAGCAGTACTTC. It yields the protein CATSDSDGYEQYF.